These 8 T cell receptor beta chains were all obtained from the same sample, sequenced in a study of blood T cell repertoires in COVID-19. Using immunoSEQ multiplex PCR, the repertoire was profiled, and TCRdb retains in-frame clones only, with some absent. The sample includes fewer than 600,000 clones, over 75% of them seen just once. Sequenced: PBMCs or T cells enriched from blood (not recorded which). These receptors all come from a woman in her forties who had recovered from COVID-19.

V is TRBV7-2 and J is TRBJ2-2; TRBD2 matches at 8 bases. The V and J ends lost 3 bases and 6 bases, in that order; junction bases with no gene match: 3. There are 14 residues in the CDR3. Germline lookup yields CDR1 SGHTA and CDR2 FQGNSA. CDR3 loop: CASSFTGGAGELFF. The DNA of the CDR3 is TGTGCCAGCAGCTTTACGGGGGGGGCCGGGGAGCTGTTTTTT.

CDR3 DNA sequence: TGTGCCAGTAGTATAGGGGCTCCCTACGAGCAGTACTTC. Protein: CASSIGAPYEQYF. The chain uses TRBV19 and TRBJ2-7; D is ambiguous. Germline loops: CDR1 LNHDA, CDR2 SQIVND (reference sequence). V gave up 1 base and J gave up 2 bases, with 6 bases separating them. The CDR3 is 13 residues long.

The J gene is TRBJ1-5, the V gene TRBV5-1; weak D call: TRBD1 (6 bases). Germline V gives CDR1 SGHRS, CDR2 YFSETQ. The V and J ends lost 8 bases and 3 bases respectively, with 12 bases between them. The CDR3 extends over 13 amino acids. In nucleotides, the CDR3 is TGCGCCAGTAAACAGGGAGACAATCAGCCCCAGCATTTT. Translated, it gives CASKQGDNQPQHF.

This clone has just a few counts. The chain employs TRBV24-1 and TRBJ1-2; TRBD1 matches at 10 bases. Trimming removed 7 bases from V and 8 bases from J; junction bases left unmatched: 3. CDR3 size: 12 residues. The V gene's germline CDR1 is KGHDR and CDR2 SFDVKD. This chain's CDR3 is CATRTGGGGYTF. For the CDR3, the DNA is TGTGCCACCAGGACAGGGGGCGGAGGCTACACCTTC.

The chain employs TRBV11-2 and TRBJ2-1; D not certain. V lost 4 bases and J lost 7, with 14 bases in between. The CDR3 has 14 amino acids. CDR1 is SGHAT, CDR2 FQNNGV, per germline. The DNA of the CDR3 is TGTGCCAGCAGCTCAATCTCGCGCCAAAATGAGCAGTTCTTC. The encoded protein is CASSSISRQNEQFF.

The chain is built from TRBV6-2 or TRBV6-3 and TRBJ2-7; 11 bases align to TRBD2. The V gene end was trimmed by 0 bases and the J gene end by 6 bases; junction bases not matched to a gene: 13. CDR3 length equals 18 residues. From germline, CDR1 is MNHEY and CDR2 SVGEGT. CDR3 in amino acids: CASSYSLLELAGVLEQYF. The CDR3 bases are TGTGCCAGCAGTTACTCCTTATTAGAACTAGCGGGAGTTCTCGAGCAGTACTTC.

V gene TRBV6-2 or TRBV6-3 combines with J gene TRBJ2-7; TRBD2 matches 8 bases. CDR3 size: 15 residues. After removal of 2 bases from V and 3 bases from J, the junction contained 6 bases not matched to a gene. Germline CDR1 MNHEY, CDR2 SVGEGT. As DNA, the CDR3 is TGTGCCAGCAGTTACCGGGGGGGACCCATCTACGAGCAGTACTTC. The encoded protein is CASSYRGGPIYEQYF.

This clone was observed a few times. CDR3 sequence (DNA): TGCGCCAGCAGCCGTCAGGCCCGCTCCTACGAGCAGTACTTC. Translating it yields CASSRQARSYEQYF. V gene TRBV4-3 combines with J gene TRBJ2-7, with D unresolved. The CDR3 loop spans 14 amino acids. Germline V gene lookup returns CDR1 LGHNA and CDR2 YSLEER. Trimming left V 4 bases short and J 0 bases short, with 10 bases between.